These 28 T cell receptor beta chains originate from one sample sequenced in a study of cytomegalovirus exposure and HLA in healthy donors. Primers included in the PCR were 60 Vbeta and 13 Jbeta primers. Profiling relied on immunoSEQ multiplex PCR, and the TCRdb table lists in-frame clones only, not all of them. The sample records approximately 160,000 clones, 84% being singletons. Material: PBMCs. Source of these receptors: a girl between 10 and 17 years old in good health and CMV-seropositive.

The CDR3 loop reads CASSVQGAETQYF. The CDR3 coding sequence is TGTGCCAGCAGTGTGCAGGGGGCCGAGACCCAGTACTTC. The rearrangement links TRBV25-1 to TRBJ2-5; the match to TRBD1 covers 8 bases. CDR3 length equals 13 residues. Germline CDR1 is MGHDK and CDR2 is SYGVNS. Trimming removed 4 bases from V and 5 bases from J; junction bases left unmatched: 3.

The V gene is TRBV7-8, the J gene TRBJ1-2; 8 nucleotides line up with TRBD1. Germline CDR1 and CDR2: SGHVS and FQNEAQ. This CDR3 is built from 14 residues. The trim removed 1 base at V and 5 bases at J, leaving 3 bases unmatched. For the CDR3, the DNA is TGTGCCAGCAGCTTAGTACAGGGGGAATATGGCTACACCTTC. Amino acids: CASSLVQGEYGYTF.

DNA for the CDR3: TGTGCCAGTATCCTCCCGCCGGGGAGCTCCTATAATTCACCCCTCCACTTT. Encoded protein: CASILPPGSSYNSPLHF. This rearrangement joins TRBV19 to TRBJ1-6; no firm D call. Trimming pared 7 bases from V and 0 bases from J, leaving 16 bases between. The CDR3 consists of 17 residues. Germline V gene data show CDR1 as LNHDA and CDR2 as SQIVND (reference sequence).

The chain employs TRBV7-2 and TRBJ2-1, with TRBD2 identical over 11 bases. The J segment lost 5 bases and the V segment lost 5 bases, leaving 5 bases of the junction unmatched. Germline V gene data show CDR1 as SGHTA and CDR2 as FQGNSA. The length of the CDR3 is 15 residues. CDR3 sequence (DNA): TGTGCCAGCAGCCGCACTAGCGGGGGCAACAATGAGCAGTTCTTC. Protein sequence: CASSRTSGGNNEQFF.

The genes are TRBV6-5 and TRBJ2-7; D unclear. With 0 bases removed from V and 2 bases from J, the gap between germline ends came to 8 bases. The CDR3 has 14 residues. Per germline, CDR1 MNHEY and CDR2 SVGAGI. CDR3 region: CASSYSADTYEQYF. The CDR3 bases are TGTGCCAGCAGTTACTCGGCGGATACCTACGAGCAGTACTTC.

V and J are TRBV9 and TRBJ2-1; tentatively, D is TRBD2 (5 bases). This CDR3 comprises 13 residues. Trimming stripped 0 bases from V and 9 bases from J, with 10 bases between. CDR1 and CDR2 from the germline V gene are SGDLS and YYNGEE. CDR3 nucleotide sequence: TGTGCCAGCAGCGTAGATGCAGCGGCTGAGCAGTTCTTC. Translation: CASSVDAAAEQFF.

In this sample, this clone turned up a few times. V gene TRBV19 combines with J gene TRBJ2-2; 8 bases fit TRBD2. Germline CDR1 LNHDA, CDR2 SQIVND (reference sequence). This CDR3 is built from 14 residues. The V segment lost 6 bases and the J segment 6 bases; nucleotides outside the gene matches: 6. The CDR3, as DNA: TGTGCCAGTAGAGGTAGCGGGGTAGCCGGGGAGCTGTTTTTT. Encoded protein: CASRGSGVAGELFF. Full variable domain (rest looked up from reference TRBV19 and TRBJ2-2): DGGITQSPKYLFRKEGQNVTLSCEQNLNHDAMYWYRQDPGQGLRLIYYSQIVNDFQKGDIAEGYSVSREKKESFPLTVTSAQKNPTAFYLCASRGSGVAGELFFGEGSRLTVL.

The rearrangement joins TRBV5-1 to TRBJ2-1; D is perhaps TRBD1 (5 bases). CDR3 length: 13 residues. Between the trimmed V and J ends, which lost 3 bases and 5 bases, there was a span of 9 bases. CDR1 and CDR2 (germline): SGHRS, YFSETQ. CDR3 nucleotide sequence: TGCGCCAGCAGCTGGCAGGGAAACAATGAGCAGTTCTTC. Protein: CASSWQGNNEQFF.

The gene calls are TRBV4-2 and TRBJ2-1, with 9 nucleotides matching TRBD2. Germline CDR1 and CDR2: LGHNA and YNFKEQ. V was clipped by 1 base and J by 4 bases; unmatched bases: 14. The CDR3 consists of 19 residues. The DNA for the CDR3 is TGTGCCAGCAGCCAAGGACTTGCGGGGGGGCCACCTACGTACAATGAGCAGTTCTTC. Protein sequence: CASSQGLAGGPPTYNEQFF.

The chain combines TRBV5-6 with TRBJ2-5; maybe TRBD1 (6 bases). V was shortened by 0 bases and J by 3 bases, with 9 bases between the two germline ends. The germline V gene has CDR1 SGHDT and CDR2 YYEEEE. The CDR3 length is 14 residues. CDR3: CASSLDRVEETQYF. CDR3 nucleotide sequence: TGTGCCAGCAGCTTGGACAGGGTAGAAGAGACCCAGTACTTC.

The genes are TRBV4-1 and TRBJ1-5; D call uncertain. The germline gives CDR1 MGHRA, CDR2 YSYEKL. The length of the CDR3 is 16 residues. Trimming stripped 0 bases from V and 7 bases from J, with 16 bases between. The chain's CDR3 is CASSQEEALGGQPQHF. The CDR3 nucleotides are TGCGCCAGCAGCCAAGAGGAGGCTTTAGGCGGCCAGCCCCAGCATTTT.

This clone showed up just a few times. The chain is built from TRBV2 and TRBJ2-7; TRBD1 matches 10 bases. Germline lookup yields CDR1 SNHLY and CDR2 FYNNEI. This CDR3 spans 13 amino acids. With 8 bases clipped from V and 3 bases from J, the junction kept 4 bases outside the gene matches. CDR3 in amino acids: CASDGTGVYEQYF. The CDR3 DNA reads TGTGCCAGCGACGGGACAGGGGTCTACGAGCAGTACTTC.

The rearrangement links TRBV2 to TRBJ2-3, with D unresolved. The CDR3 loop spans 12 amino acids. Looked up from germline, CDR1 is SNHLY and CDR2 is FYNNEI. V gave up 3 bases and J gave up 9 bases, with 10 bases separating them. The CDR3 loop reads CASSDYEVTQYF. The CDR3 DNA reads TGTGCCAGCAGTGACTACGAGGTGACGCAGTATTTT. The variable domain in full, completed from reference TRBV2 and TRBJ2-3, reads EPEVTQTPSHQVTQMGQEVILRCVPISNHLYFYWYRQILGQKVEFLVSFYNNEISEKSEIFDDQFSVERPDGSNFTLKIRSTKLEDSAMYFCASSDYEVTQYFGPGTRLTVL.

CDR3 protein: CASSPSGTGAEAFF. CDR3 DNA: TGTGCCAGCAGCCCCTCCGGGACAGGGGCCGAAGCTTTCTTT. V usage is TRBV9 and J usage is TRBJ1-1; 10 bases map to TRBD1. This CDR3 region has 14 residues. With V trimmed by 4 bases and J by 8 bases, 8 bases remained unmatched. CDR1 is SGDLS and CDR2 is YYNGEE in the germline V gene.

This clone came up once. One end of the junction does not line up with germline, which may come from a read error. The gene calls are TRBV4-2 and TRBJ2-1; TRBD2 matches at 11 bases. The CDR3 loop spans 18 amino acids. From germline, CDR1 is LGHNA and CDR2 YNFKEQ. In DNA form, the CDR3 reads TGTGCCAGCGGCCAGCAACTACTCCTAGCGGGGGGCGGCAATGAGCAGTTCTTC. It encodes CASGQQLLLAGGGNEQFF.

The J gene is TRBJ2-2, the V gene TRBV19, with 7 bases identical to TRBD1. Germline V gene sequence: CDR1 LNHDA, CDR2 SQIVND (reference sequence). The V and J ends lost 4 bases and 6 bases, in that order; junction bases with no gene match: 5. The CDR3 length is 14 residues. The CDR3, as DNA: TGTGCCAGTAGTAAACACACAGGGGCCGGGGAGCTGTTTTTT. Protein: CASSKHTGAGELFF. Complete variable domain (other parts from reference TRBV19 and TRBJ2-2): DGGITQSPKYLFRKEGQNVTLSCEQNLNHDAMYWYRQDPGQGLRLIYYSQIVNDFQKGDIAEGYSVSREKKESFPLTVTSAQKNPTAFYLCASSKHTGAGELFFGEGSRLTVL.

This clone showed up just a few times. This chain connects TRBV29-1 to TRBJ2-1; 11 nucleotides align to TRBD2. CDR1 and CDR2 (germline): SQVTM, ANQGSEA. The CDR3 sequence is 16 residues long. The V gene end was trimmed by 4 bases and the J gene end by 7 bases; junction bases not matched to a gene: 12. The CDR3 protein is CSVGGLAGGLENEQFF. The CDR3, as DNA: TGCAGCGTTGGGGGGCTAGCGGGGGGCCTTGAGAATGAGCAGTTCTTC.

The V call is TRBV7-3, the J call TRBJ1-1, with D tentatively TRBD1 (6 bases). The ends were cut back, 5 bases at V and 1 base at J, with 8 bases in the middle. The CDR3 spans 13 residues. CDR1 and CDR2 (germline): SGHTA, FQGTGA. CDR3 sequence: CASSLQGNTEAFF. The CDR3 DNA is TGTGCCAGCAGCCTACAGGGGAACACTGAAGCTTTCTTT.

This chain joins TRBV5-1 and TRBJ1-1; 7 positions match TRBD1. V gave up 4 bases and J gave up 5 bases; unmatched junction bases: 17. Germline V CDR1 and CDR2: SGHRS, YFSETQ. The CDR3 runs 17 residues. CDR3 in amino acids: CASSPGQVGGRVTEAFF. In DNA, the CDR3 is TGCGCCAGCAGCCCTGGACAGGTGGGGGGCAGGGTGACTGAAGCTTTCTTT. The full variable domain, with the rest looked up from reference TRBV5-1 and TRBJ1-1, is KAGVTQTPRYLIKTRGQQVTLSCSPISGHRSVSWYQQTPGQGLQFLFEYFSETQRNKGNFPGRFSGRQFSNSRSEMNVSTLELGDSALYLCASSPGQVGGRVTEAFFGQGTRLTVV.

The rearrangement links TRBV5-1 to TRBJ2-2, with 10 bases aligning to TRBD2. This CDR3 has 18 residues. V dropped 4 bases and J dropped 5; count of bases not matched to a gene: 14. The germline gives CDR1 SGHRS, CDR2 YFSETQ. The CDR3 reads CASSLARASGGQTGELFF. DNA for the CDR3: TGCGCCAGCAGCCTTGCAAGGGCTAGCGGGGGACAGACCGGGGAGCTGTTTTTT.

The sample holds a few counts of this clone. J is TRBJ2-1 and V is TRBV19; 12 nucleotides agree with TRBD2. The CDR3 totals 16 residues. Per germline, CDR1 LNHDA and CDR2 SQIVND (reference sequence). Trimming took 4 bases from V and 5 from J; bases not matched to a gene: 6. This CDR3 is CASSKGRTSGNNEQFF. The DNA for the CDR3 is TGTGCCAGTAGTAAGGGCAGGACTAGCGGGAACAATGAGCAGTTCTTC.

The rearrangement links TRBV5-1 to TRBJ2-2; perhaps TRBD2 as D (6 bases). CDR3 length: 16 residues. Germline V gene data show CDR1 as SGHRS and CDR2 as YFSETQ. V lost 1 base, J lost 4 bases, and 14 bases lay in between. CDR3 sequence reads: CASSLIVGGPTGELFF. CDR3 DNA sequence: TGCGCCAGCAGCTTGATCGTCGGGGGACCCACCGGGGAGCTGTTTTTT.

This clone has only a few counts. The chain carries TRBV5-1 and TRBJ1-4, with D perhaps matching TRBD1 (6 bases). Germline V gives CDR1 SGHRS, CDR2 YFSETQ. V lost 1 base and J lost 2, with 18 bases in between. CDR3 length equals 18 residues. As DNA, the CDR3 is TGCGCCAGCAGCTTGTTCCAGGGGATCTTGGCCACTAATGAAAAACTGTTTTTT. It codes for CASSLFQGILATNEKLFF.

The rearrangement joins TRBV27 to TRBJ1-1; TRBD1 might be the D (6 bases). This CDR3 is built from 13 residues. With 2 bases removed from V and 4 bases from J, the gap between germline ends came to 8 bases. Germline CDR1 MNHEY, CDR2 SMNVEV (reference sequence). The CDR3 reads CASSLLGATEAFF. The DNA for the CDR3 is TGTGCCAGCAGTTTACTGGGGGCCACTGAAGCTTTCTTT.

The chain joins TRBV27 to TRBJ2-7; 7 bases agree with TRBD1. Losses at the gene ends were 7 bases for V and 7 bases for J; bases not matched to a gene: 13. Germline lookup yields CDR1 MNHEY and CDR2 SMNVEV (reference sequence). This CDR3 has 14 residues. The CDR3 sequence: CASNRGSNRREQYF. For the CDR3, the DNA is TGTGCCAGCAACAGGGGTTCAAACAGGAGGGAGCAGTACTTC.

V and J are TRBV12-5 and TRBJ1-1; 9 nucleotides agree with TRBD1. The CDR3 spans 13 residues. Germline lookup yields CDR1 LGHNT and CDR2 FRNRAP. V shed 7 bases and J 7 bases; nucleotides not matched to a gene: 7. CDR3 sequence reads: CASAPQGAGEAFF. The DNA of the CDR3 is TGTGCTAGTGCCCCACAGGGGGCGGGTGAAGCTTTCTTT.

V usage is TRBV16 and J usage is TRBJ1-4, with D possibly TRBD1 on 5 matching bases. The CDR3 consists of 18 residues. V was cut by 2 bases and J by 0 bases, with 16 bases left in between. Germline V gene data show CDR1 as KGHSY and CDR2 as FQNENV. This chain's CDR3 is CASSQGEGISATNEKLFF. The CDR3 DNA follows: TGTGCCAGCAGCCAAGGGGAGGGGATCTCCGCAACTAATGAAAAACTGTTTTTT.

This chain links TRBV5-6 with TRBJ1-2; 10 nucleotides line up with TRBD1. This CDR3 comprises 13 residues. Germline V lookup: CDR1 SGHDT, CDR2 YYEEEE. V gave up 0 bases and J gave up 8 bases; unmatched junction bases: 1. This CDR3 is CASSLGTGGGYTF. The CDR3 region has the DNA TGTGCCAGCAGCTTGGGGACAGGGGGGGGCTACACCTTC.